The 27 T cell receptor beta chains given below trace back to one sample, sequenced in a study of CD8 T cells in Susac syndrome (dated by TCRdb to the late 2010s). The library was generated by the immunoSEQ multiplex PCR assay. RNA was extracted using the RNeasy kit, and roughly 0.5 to 1 microgram was reverse transcribed with random hexamers. TCRdb reran the public reads through fastp at Q25 and MiXCR, keeping productive beta chains. Every CDR3 protein is listed once, alongside the most common genes and DNA of its rows. Within this sample are some 170,000 distinct CDR3 sequences, with just under 95% of them counted one time only. 0.085% to 0.1% of the sample is in the top ten clones. Sequencing used CD4+ T cells from PBMCs. These TCRs come from a human donor with Susac syndrome.

The rearrangement uses TRBV5-1 and TRBJ1-2, with D hard to call. Germline V gene sequence: CDR1 SGHRS, CDR2 YFSETQ. The CDR3 length is 15 residues. The V gene lost 4 bases and the J gene lost 6 bases, with 19 bases spanning the gap. CDR3 sequence reads: CASSLGPPLKDGYTF. In DNA form, the CDR3 reads TGCGCCAGCAGCCTGGGTCCCCCATTGAAGGATGGCTACACCTTC.

This clonotype was seen a few times. The chain uses TRBV4-2 and TRBJ2-2; D possibly corresponds to TRBD1 (8 bases). CDR1 is LGHNA and CDR2 is YNFKEQ in the germline V gene. The CDR3 length is 15 residues. Deletions cut 1 base from V and 6 bases from J, with 12 bases between. The CDR3 region is CASSQVTGGAGELFF. CDR3 in DNA: TGTGCCAGCAGCCAAGTAACAGGGGGGGCCGGGGAGCTGTTTTTT.

V and J are TRBV28 and TRBJ2-7; TRBD2 matches at 14 bases. The CDR3 sequence is 19 residues long. Germline assignment: CDR1 MDHEN and CDR2 SYDVKM. Trimming removed 3 bases from V and 2 bases from J; junction bases left unmatched: 12. The CDR3 bases are TGTGCCAGCAGTTTCCATCCCGGGACTAGCGGGAGTAAGGCCTACGAGCAGTACTTC. Encoded protein: CASSFHPGTSGSKAYEQYF.

This chain connects TRBV4-3 to TRBJ1-1; maybe TRBD1 (6 bases). The ends were cut back, 0 bases at V and 5 bases at J, with 16 bases in the middle. This CDR3 comprises 16 residues. Germline CDR1 LGHNA, CDR2 YSLEER. CDR3 in amino acids: CASSQDSGGWGTEAFF. DNA for the CDR3: TGCGCCAGCAGCCAAGATTCGGGGGGCTGGGGGACTGAAGCTTTCTTT.

The V gene is TRBV6-6, the J gene TRBJ1-1, with D hard to call. The CDR3 consists of 15 residues. Deletions cut 6 bases from V and 0 bases from J, with 14 bases between. The germline CDR1 and CDR2 sequences are MNHNY and SVGAGI (reference sequence). CDR3 residues: CASSFERALNTEAFF. CDR3 in DNA: TGTGCCAGCAGCTTCGAGAGGGCCCTGAACACTGAAGCTTTCTTT.

The sample holds one count of this clonotype. The chain has TRBV2 and TRBJ2-2; possibly TRBD2 for D (5 bases). Trimming left V 7 bases short and J 4 bases short, with 22 bases between. This CDR3 region has 17 residues. The germline gives CDR1 SNHLY, CDR2 FYNNEI. Written as DNA, the CDR3 is TGTGCCAGCATCCATACCCGGGGTCGGTCGTTCACCGGGGAGCTGTTTTTT. It codes for CASIHTRGRSFTGELFF.

The V and J genes are TRBV15 and TRBJ2-1, with TRBD2 matching over 11 bases. The CDR3 is 12 residues long. Trimming took 5 bases from V and 12 from J; bases not matched to a gene: 3. Germline CDR1 and CDR2: LNHNV and YYDKDF (reference sequence). CDR3 nucleotide sequence: TGTGCCACCAGCGGAGGACTAGCGGGGCAGTTCTTC. Amino acids: CATSGGLAGQFF.

J is TRBJ2-1 and V is TRBV7-3; TRBD2 matches at 11 bases. This CDR3 region has 16 residues. Germline values: CDR1 SGHTA, CDR2 FQGTGA. Trimming removed 3 bases from V and 7 bases from J; junction bases left unmatched: 8. The CDR3 coding sequence is TGTGCCAGCAGCTTTCCGCCTAGCGGGGGGTTAAATGAGCAGTTCTTC. Its protein product is CASSFPPSGGLNEQFF. The variable domain in full, with the rest retrieved from reference TRBV7-3 and TRBJ2-1, is GAGVSQTPSNKVTEKGKYVELRCDPISGHTALYWYRQSLGQGPEFLIYFQGTGAADDSGLPNDRFFAVRPEGSVSTLKIQRTERGDSAVYLCASSFPPSGGLNEQFFGPGTRLTVL.

This clonotype has more than one count but fewer than ten. The rearrangement uses TRBV4-1 and TRBJ2-3; the D is unclear. V was shortened by 1 base and J by 2 bases, with 10 bases between the two germline ends. CDR3 length: 15 residues. Germline CDR1 is MGHRA and CDR2 is YSYEKL. Written as DNA, the CDR3 is TGCGCCAGCAGCCAAGGGGCCGGTAACACAGATACGCAGTATTTT. Residues: CASSQGAGNTDTQYF.

V gene TRBV24-1 combines with J gene TRBJ1-5; D is uncertain. This CDR3 contains 14 residues. Between the trimmed V and J ends, which lost 3 bases and 3 bases, there was a span of 8 bases. Germline V gene data show CDR1 as KGHDR and CDR2 as SFDVKD. The CDR3 bases are TGTGCCACCAGTGATGGGTTCTCCAATCAGCCCCAGCATTTT. This translates into CATSDGFSNQPQHF.

The chain uses TRBV3-1 and TRBJ2-1; D ambiguous. The CDR3 is 13 residues long. Between the trimmed V and J ends, which lost 1 base and 10 bases, there was a span of 11 bases. Germline values: CDR1 LGHDT, CDR2 YNNKEL (reference sequence). As DNA, the CDR3 is TGTGCCAGCAGCCAAGCCACAGTGGGAGAGCAGTTCTTC. Its protein is CASSQATVGEQFF.

The CDR3 loop is CASSLGSGGYTF. In DNA, the CDR3 is TGCGCCAGCAGCTTGGGAAGCGGCGGCTACACCTTC. V and J are TRBV5-1 and TRBJ1-2, with D uncertain. With 0 bases removed from V and 8 bases from J, the gap between germline ends came to 8 bases. This CDR3 has 12 residues. The germline gives CDR1 SGHRS, CDR2 YFSETQ. Full variable domain (outside the CDR3, taken from reference TRBV5-1 and TRBJ1-2): KAGVTQTPRYLIKTRGQQVTLSCSPISGHRSVSWYQQTPGQGLQFLFEYFSETQRNKGNFPGRFSGRQFSNSRSEMNVSTLELGDSALYLCASSLGSGGYTFGSGTRLTVV.

The V call is TRBV20-1, the J call TRBJ1-1; a possible D gene is TRBD1 (6 bases). CDR1 is DFQATT, CDR2 SNEGSKA, per germline (reference sequence). The CDR3 covers 15 residues. V was pared by 1 base and J by 1 base, with 13 bases between. The CDR3 reads CSARAKTGRNTEAFF. CDR3 DNA sequence: TGCAGTGCTAGAGCCAAAACAGGGAGGAACACTGAAGCTTTCTTT.

The J gene is TRBJ2-7, the V gene TRBV15; D is undetermined. V was pared by 1 base and J by 2 bases, with 12 bases between. Germline CDR1 and CDR2: LNHNV and YYDKDF (reference sequence). This CDR3 is 15 amino acids long. Here the CDR3 reads CATSRASTSTYEQYF. The CDR3 nucleotides read TGTGCCACCAGCAGAGCCTCGACATCCACCTACGAGCAGTACTTC.

This chain connects TRBV3-1 to TRBJ2-7; 14 bases are shared with TRBD2. In germline, CDR1 is LGHDT, CDR2 YNNKEL (reference sequence). Trimming removed 3 bases from V and 5 bases from J; junction bases left unmatched: 3. The CDR3 is 15 residues long. The chain's CDR3 is CASSQGTSGRNEQYF. As DNA, the CDR3 is TGTGCCAGCAGCCAGGGGACTAGCGGGAGAAACGAGCAGTACTTC.

The chain is built from TRBV20-1 and TRBJ1-5; D is undetermined. Germline CDR1 is DFQATT and CDR2 is SNEGSKA (reference sequence). Trimming left V 3 bases short and J 4 bases short, with 10 bases between. This CDR3 is 13 amino acids long. CDR3 in DNA: TGCAGTGCTAGTCTGGCTGATAATCAGCCCCAGCATTTT. Translated: CSASLADNQPQHF.

The chain employs TRBV12-3 or TRBV12-4 and TRBJ2-1; 7 positions match TRBD2. This CDR3 comprises 16 residues. J was trimmed by 5 bases and V by 3 bases; bases with no gene match: 10. Here the CDR3 reads CASSFYTGGYNNEQFF. CDR3 DNA sequence: TGTGCCAGCAGTTTTTATACGGGGGGTTATAACAATGAGCAGTTCTTC.

V and J are TRBV7-2 and TRBJ2-5; D is possibly TRBD1 or TRBD2 (5 bases each). V was pared by 0 bases and J by 5 bases, with 10 bases between. The CDR3 loop spans 14 amino acids. Germline CDR1 is SGHTA and CDR2 is FQGNSA. In nucleotides, the CDR3 is TGTGCCAGCAGCTTAGCGAGGGGCACCGAGACCCAGTACTTC. Residues: CASSLARGTETQYF.

This chain connects TRBV19 to TRBJ1-1; D remains unclear. The CDR3 is 14 residues long. Germline V gene sequence: CDR1 LNHDA, CDR2 SQIVND (reference sequence). The ends were cut back, 8 bases at V and 1 base at J, with 14 bases in the middle. CDR3 coding DNA: TGTGCCAGTCACTTCGGAACCCCGAACACTGAAGCTTTCTTT. Its translation: CASHFGTPNTEAFF.

V usage is TRBV5-1 and J usage is TRBJ1-1; weak D call: TRBD1 (5 bases). The CDR3 loop spans 15 amino acids. Germline assignment: CDR1 SGHRS and CDR2 YFSETQ. V was pared by 0 bases and J by 1 base, with 10 bases between. The CDR3 reads CASSLEGDKNTEAFF. CDR3 in DNA: TGCGCCAGCAGCTTGGAAGGGGATAAGAACACTGAAGCTTTCTTT.

The J gene is TRBJ2-5, the V gene TRBV6-2 or TRBV6-3; 15 bases are shared with TRBD2. The CDR3 loop spans 18 amino acids. Germline V gives CDR1 MNHEY, CDR2 SVGEGT. With 3 bases clipped from V and 5 bases from J, the junction kept 10 bases outside the gene matches. CDR3 protein: CASSYSGLAGGKSETQYF. For the CDR3, the DNA is TGTGCCAGCAGTTATTCCGGACTAGCGGGAGGGAAAAGTGAGACCCAGTACTTC.

V and J are TRBV7-2 and TRBJ2-7; TRBD1 agrees at 9 bases. CDR3 length equals 15 residues. Unmatched junction bases numbered 9, after V lost 5 bases and J lost 4 bases. Germline lookup yields CDR1 SGHTA and CDR2 FQGNSA. This chain's CDR3 is CASSVGTGNLYEQYF. The CDR3 DNA is TGTGCCAGCAGCGTCGGGACAGGGAATTTATACGAGCAGTACTTC.

The chain has TRBV20-1 and TRBJ1-2; 7 nucleotides align to TRBD1. Unmatched junction bases numbered 11, after V lost 0 bases and J lost 4 bases. The CDR3 extends over 16 amino acids. Germline V lookup: CDR1 DFQATT, CDR2 SNEGSKA (reference sequence). CDR3 residues: CSARDDGTDPAYGYTF. The DNA of the CDR3 is TGCAGTGCTAGAGACGATGGGACAGATCCTGCCTATGGCTACACCTTC.

The CDR3 reads CASSPEGNYGYTF. CDR3 coding DNA: TGTGCCAGCTCACCAGAGGGGAACTATGGCTACACCTTC. The chain joins TRBV18 to TRBJ1-2; D is perhaps TRBD1 (5 bases). This CDR3 spans 13 amino acids. In germline, CDR1 is KGHSH, CDR2 LQKENI. Deletions cut 2 bases from V and 2 bases from J, with 6 bases between.

This chain's CDR3 is CASSQEQANSPLHF. CDR3 in DNA: TGTGCCAGCAGCCAAGAACAGGCAAATTCACCCCTCCACTTT. The chain couples TRBV3-1 to TRBJ1-6; maybe TRBD1 (5 bases). The CDR3 contains 14 residues. V was clipped by 0 bases and J by 7 bases, with 7 bases between them. Per germline, CDR1 LGHDT and CDR2 YNNKEL (reference sequence).

The J gene is TRBJ2-3, the V gene TRBV28; TRBD2 matches at 7 bases. The length of the CDR3 is 15 residues. Per the germline V gene, CDR1 is MDHEN and CDR2 is SYDVKM. Trimming removed 6 bases from V and 0 bases from J; junction bases left unmatched: 6. The CDR3 loop reads CASSLTSDSTDTQYF. CDR3 nucleotide sequence: TGTGCCAGCAGCCTTACTAGCGACAGCACAGATACGCAGTATTTT.

In its sample, this clonotype was seen once. This chain joins TRBV30 and TRBJ2-7; no clear D gene. The CDR3 covers 12 residues. The germline V gene encodes CDR1 GTSNPN and CDR2 SVGIG (reference sequence). The V end lost 1 base, the J end lost 3 bases, and 7 bases lay between the germline ends. CDR3 loop: CAWSERFYEQYF. The DNA of the CDR3 is TGTGCCTGGAGTGAGAGGTTCTACGAGCAGTACTTC. Full variable domain (outside the CDR3, taken from reference TRBV30 and TRBJ2-7): SQTIHQWPATLVQPVGSPLSLECTVEGTSNPNLYWYRQAAGRGLQLLFYSVGIGQISSEVPQNLSASRPQDRQFILSSKKLLLSDSGFYLCAWSERFYEQYFGPGTRLTVT.